The 24 T cell receptor beta chains listed next were all sequenced from one sample in a study of technical replicates of blood from several donors. Libraries were prepared by immunoSEQ multiplex PCR; TCRdb keeps only in-frame clonotypes and omits some of them. The sample shows over 50,000 clones, about 96% of them seen only once. The specimen sequenced was T cells isolated from PBMCs. These receptors originate from a human donor in good health.

The rearrangement joins TRBV21-1 to TRBJ2-5; the D call in the table, TRBD1, was not verified against the DNA. TRBV21-1 is deemed a pseudogene. The CDR3 is 15 amino acids. CDR3: CASSKAGQGQETQYF. CDR3 DNA sequence: TGTGCCAGCAGCAAAGCTGGACAGGGACAAGAGACCCAGTACTTC.

The rearrangement joins TRBV2 to TRBJ2-7, with 13 nucleotides matching TRBD2. V dropped 6 bases and J dropped 6; count of bases not matched to a gene: 5. The germline CDR1 and CDR2 sequences are SNHLY and FYNNEI. The CDR3 has 14 residues. The CDR3 DNA reads TGTGCCAGCAGGCCGGGACTAGCGGGATCCGAGCAGTACTTC. This sequence encodes CASRPGLAGSEQYF. Supplemented by reference TRBV2 and TRBJ2-7, the full variable domain reads EPEVTQTPSHQVTQMGQEVILRCVPISNHLYFYWYRQILGQKVEFLVSFYNNEISEKSEIFDDQFSVERPDGSNFTLKIRSTKLEDSAMYFCASRPGLAGSEQYFGPGTRLTVT.

J is TRBJ1-3 and V is TRBV7-9; a possible D gene is TRBD1 (6 bases). Germline loops: CDR1 SEHNR, CDR2 FQNEAQ (reference sequence). The CDR3 covers 19 residues. V was trimmed by 5 bases and J by 0 bases, leaving 23 bases between them. The CDR3 reads CASSPNRVSVRDSGNTIYF. In DNA form, the CDR3 reads TGTGCCAGCAGCCCCAACAGGGTTAGTGTTCGGGACTCTGGAAACACCATATATTTT.

This chain links TRBV5-1 with TRBJ2-5, with D possibly matching TRBD2 (5 bases). CDR3 size: 14 residues. V shed 0 bases and J shed 2 bases, with 8 bases lying between them. Germline V lookup: CDR1 SGHRS, CDR2 YFSETQ. CDR3 DNA: TGCGCCAGCAGCTTGGAACGGGGTCAAGAGACCCAGTACTTC. This codes for CASSLERGQETQYF.

The chain recombines TRBV6-1 with TRBJ2-1; TRBD2 aligns across 7 bases. J gave up 0 bases and V 3 bases, and 5 bases lay outside the gene matches. Germline CDR1 is MNHNS and CDR2 is SASEGT. The length of the CDR3 is 16 residues. The CDR3 is CASSDLGGSSYNEQFF. The DNA of the CDR3 is TGTGCCAGCAGTGACTTGGGCGGGAGCTCCTACAATGAGCAGTTCTTC.

The chain uses TRBV7-8 and TRBJ2-7, with D perhaps matching TRBD1 (5 bases). Germline CDR1 reads SGHVS; CDR2 reads FQNEAQ. The ends were cut back, 3 bases at V and 0 bases at J, with 21 bases in the middle. The CDR3 totals 18 residues. This CDR3 is CASSFRPSDSVRSYEQYF. The CDR3 nucleotides are TGTGCCAGCAGCTTTAGACCCAGCGACAGCGTGCGCTCCTACGAGCAGTACTTC.

The rearrangement joins TRBV5-1 to TRBJ1-2; 9 positions match TRBD1. The ends lost 2 bases at V and 6 bases at J; junction bases unmatched: 8. Germline V gene lookup returns CDR1 SGHRS and CDR2 YFSETQ. The CDR3 runs to 15 residues. CDR3 in amino acids: CASSLGSGTGNGYTF. CDR3 in DNA: TGCGCCAGCAGCTTAGGGTCCGGGACAGGGAATGGCTACACCTTC.

The rearrangement links TRBV6-1 to TRBJ2-1, with a weak D call TRBD2 (5 bases). Germline V lookup: CDR1 MNHNS, CDR2 SASEGT. CDR3 length: 13 amino acids. Trimming pared 4 bases from V and 9 bases from J, leaving 13 bases between. The CDR3 spells CASSGLEVGEQFF. The CDR3 bases are TGTGCCAGCAGTGGGCTGGAGGTGGGTGAGCAGTTCTTC.

This chain connects TRBV5-1 to TRBJ1-1; 10 nucleotides align to TRBD1. The germline CDR1 and CDR2 sequences are SGHRS and YFSETQ. V lost 3 bases and J lost 8; bases outside the gene matches: 10. This CDR3 contains 15 residues. The CDR3 is CASSWTSTGGQEAFF. CDR3 DNA sequence: TGCGCCAGCAGCTGGACTTCGACAGGGGGCCAGGAAGCTTTCTTT.

The chain joins TRBV19 to TRBJ2-3; TRBD1 agrees at 9 bases. This CDR3 has 16 amino acids. With 5 bases clipped from V and 7 bases from J, the junction kept 13 bases outside the gene matches. Germline V lookup: CDR1 LNHDA, CDR2 SQIVND (reference sequence). The CDR3 loop reads CASSSRTGGASYTQYF. DNA of the CDR3: TGTGCCAGTAGTTCAAGAACAGGGGGCGCCTCATATACGCAGTATTTT.

V gene TRBV11-2 combines with J gene TRBJ1-1; weak D call: TRBD1 (5 bases). Trimming stripped 1 base from V and 5 bases from J, with 11 bases between. CDR1 is SGHAT, CDR2 FQNNGV, per germline. The CDR3 is 14 residues long. The CDR3 loop reads CASSLGDSRTEAFF. CDR3 nucleotide sequence: TGTGCCAGCAGCTTAGGGGACTCGCGGACTGAAGCTTTCTTT.

The chain combines TRBV29-1 with TRBJ2-7; possibly TRBD1 for D (5 bases). The CDR3 length is 13 residues. V lost 5 bases to trimming and J lost 3 bases, with 14 bases between them. CDR1 and CDR2 from the germline V gene are SQVTM and ANQGSEA. The CDR3 protein is CSVTGHRIYEQYF. The CDR3 nucleotides read TGCAGCGTTACAGGTCACCGAATCTACGAGCAGTACTTC.

This clone appeared a single time. This chain joins TRBV29-1 and TRBJ1-1; D gene ambiguous. CDR1 and CDR2 from the germline V gene are SQVTM and ANQGSEA. The CDR3 is made up of 17 amino acids. Trimming shortened V by 2 bases and J by 0 bases, and 19 bases separated the two germline ends. The CDR3 nucleotides read TGCAGCGTTGAAAAGGTTTCGGGGAGGCGGATGAACACTGAAGCTTTCTTT. Amino acid sequence: CSVEKVSGRRMNTEAFF.

The CDR3 DNA sequence: TGTGCCAGCAGCCCCCTTAGCGGGAGTAGAAATGAGCAGTTCTTC. Translation gives CASSPLSGSRNEQFF. The V gene is TRBV7-6, the J gene TRBJ2-1, with 9 bases aligning to TRBD2. The CDR3 covers 15 residues. The V and J ends lost 5 bases and 7 bases, in that order; junction bases with no gene match: 9. Germline assignment: CDR1 SGHVS and CDR2 FNYEAQ.

The V gene is TRBV5-1, the J gene TRBJ1-2; the match to TRBD1 covers 7 bases. V dropped 4 bases and J dropped 2; count of bases not matched to a gene: 11. The CDR3 totals 16 residues. Germline loops: CDR1 SGHRS, CDR2 YFSETQ. The CDR3 protein is CASSGGQQVANYGYTF. The CDR3, as DNA: TGCGCCAGCAGCGGGGGACAGCAGGTTGCAAACTATGGCTACACCTTC.

V gene TRBV2 combines with J gene TRBJ2-5; 9 bases are shared with TRBD2. The V gene's germline CDR1 is SNHLY and CDR2 FYNNEI. The J segment lost 1 base and the V segment lost 3 bases, leaving 15 bases of the junction unmatched. This CDR3 is built from 19 residues. The CDR3 region has the DNA TGTGCCAGCAGTGATAATGGCGGACAAGGGACTAGCTTCCAAGAGACCCAGTACTTC. Its protein product is CASSDNGGQGTSFQETQYF.

The V and J genes are TRBV28 and TRBJ2-7; TRBD1 matches 7 bases. The V gene end was trimmed by 2 bases and the J gene end by 4 bases; junction bases not matched to a gene: 14. This CDR3 region has 17 residues. Germline V CDR1 and CDR2: MDHEN, SYDVKM. The CDR3 here is CASSLVNPRGRVYEQYF. Written as DNA, the CDR3 is TGTGCCAGCAGTTTAGTCAACCCGAGGGGGCGAGTGTACGAGCAGTACTTC.

J is TRBJ1-2 and V is TRBV29-1; 10 nucleotides match TRBD1. Losses at the gene ends were 7 bases for V and 3 bases for J; bases not matched to a gene: 5. Germline-derived CDR1 and CDR2 are SQVTM and ANQGSEA. The CDR3 is 13 residues long. This chain's CDR3 is CSDLGQGYYGYTF. The CDR3 DNA reads TGCAGCGATCTGGGACAGGGGTACTATGGCTACACCTTC.

The chain combines TRBV2 with TRBJ2-7; the match to TRBD2 covers 7 bases. The CDR3 contains 15 residues. CDR1 SNHLY and CDR2 FYNNEI come from the germline V gene. Trimming cost V 6 bases and J 3 bases; bases outside gene matches: 11. The CDR3 nucleotides are TGTGCCAGCAGAAAAACCGGGACTACCCTCTACGAGCAGTACTTC. This translates into CASRKTGTTLYEQYF.

The V call is TRBV5-1, the J call TRBJ2-1, with 7 bases identical to TRBD2. Germline V lookup: CDR1 SGHRS, CDR2 YFSETQ. V was clipped by 4 bases and J by 0 bases; unmatched bases: 19. The CDR3 totals 20 residues. The CDR3 DNA is TGCGCCAGCAGCACCTCGACTAGCTTTTACGAGAGGCCCTCCTACAATGAGCAGTTCTTC. Translated: CASSTSTSFYERPSYNEQFF.

V is TRBV14 and J is TRBJ2-6, with D perhaps TRBD1 (6 bases). Germline V gives CDR1 SGHDN, CDR2 FVKESK. CDR3 length: 17 amino acids. V lost 7 bases and J 0 bases, leaving 16 bases between the germline ends. The CDR3, as DNA: TGTGCCAGCACCCAGGACAGTTTTGGCTCTGGGGCCAACGTCCTGACTTTC. This encodes CASTQDSFGSGANVLTF. Drawing the rest from reference TRBV14 and TRBJ2-6, the complete variable domain is EAGVTQFPSHSVIEKGQTVTLRCDPISGHDNLYWYRRVMGKEIKFLLHFVKESKQDESGMPNNRFLAERTGGTYSTLKVQPAELEDSGVYFCASTQDSFGSGANVLTFGAGSRLTVL.

The CDR3 region has the DNA TGTGCCAGCAGCTTAGGATTCGGGATGGAGACCCAGTACTTC. Protein: CASSLGFGMETQYF. The V and J genes are TRBV7-9 and TRBJ2-5; a weak D match, TRBD2 (5 bases). The CDR3 consists of 14 residues. Trimming pared 1 base from V and 5 bases from J, leaving 11 bases between. The germline V gene has CDR1 SEHNR and CDR2 FQNEAQ (reference sequence).

CDR3 coding DNA: TGTGCCAGCAGCTTAGATGGTACATTAATTAATGAAAAACTGTTTTTT. Protein product: CASSLDGTLINEKLFF. The genes are TRBV7-8 and TRBJ1-4, with D unclear. The CDR3 consists of 16 residues. Germline-derived CDR1 and CDR2 are SGHVS and FQNEAQ. Trimming shortened V by 1 base and J by 4 bases, and 13 bases separated the two germline ends.

Written as DNA, the CDR3 is TGTGCCAGCACCGAACAGGGGCCCGTATTCGGAAAACTGTTTTTT. Its protein product is CASTEQGPVFGKLFF. The rearrangement joins TRBV6-1 to TRBJ1-4; TRBD1 matches at 7 bases. V trimming: 7 bases; J trimming: 10 bases; junction bases outside the gene matches: 15. The V gene's germline CDR1 is MNHNS and CDR2 SASEGT. The CDR3 is 15 amino acids.